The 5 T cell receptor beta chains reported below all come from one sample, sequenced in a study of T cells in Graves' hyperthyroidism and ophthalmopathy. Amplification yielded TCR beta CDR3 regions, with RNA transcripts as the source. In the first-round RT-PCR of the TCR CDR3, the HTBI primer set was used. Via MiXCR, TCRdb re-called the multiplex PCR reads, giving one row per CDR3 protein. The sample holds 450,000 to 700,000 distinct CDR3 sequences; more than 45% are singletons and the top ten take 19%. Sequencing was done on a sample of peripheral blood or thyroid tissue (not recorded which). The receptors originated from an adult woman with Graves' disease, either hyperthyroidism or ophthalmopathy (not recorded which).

In DNA form, the CDR3 reads TGCAGCGTTGTACAGCAAACCTACGAGCAGTACTTC. Translating gives CSVVQQTYEQYF. V gene TRBV29-1 combines with J gene TRBJ2-7; D gene unclear. Germline lookup yields CDR1 SQVTM and CDR2 ANQGSEA. The CDR3 spans 12 residues. V lost 4 bases to trimming and J lost 2 bases, with 9 bases between them.

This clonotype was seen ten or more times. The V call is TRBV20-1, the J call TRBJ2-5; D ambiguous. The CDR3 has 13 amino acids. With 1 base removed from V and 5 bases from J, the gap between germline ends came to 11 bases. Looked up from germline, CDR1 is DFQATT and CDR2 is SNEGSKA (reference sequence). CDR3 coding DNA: TGCAGTGCTAGAGTAGGAGACTCGGAGACCCAGTACTTC. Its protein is CSARVGDSETQYF.

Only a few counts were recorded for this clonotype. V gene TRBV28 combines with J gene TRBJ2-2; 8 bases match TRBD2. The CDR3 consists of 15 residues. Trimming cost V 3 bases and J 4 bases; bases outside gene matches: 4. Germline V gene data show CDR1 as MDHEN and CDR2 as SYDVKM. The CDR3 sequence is CASSFSSGTTGELFF. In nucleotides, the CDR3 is TGTGCCAGCAGTTTTAGTAGCGGGACCACCGGGGAGCTGTTTTTT.

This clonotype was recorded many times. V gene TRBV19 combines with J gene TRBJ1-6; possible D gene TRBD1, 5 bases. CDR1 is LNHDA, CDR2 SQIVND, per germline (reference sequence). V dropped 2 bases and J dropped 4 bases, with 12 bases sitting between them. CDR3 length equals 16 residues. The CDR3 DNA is TGTGCCAGTAGTATAATGACGACAGCTTATAATTCACCCCTCCACTTT. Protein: CASSIMTTAYNSPLHF.

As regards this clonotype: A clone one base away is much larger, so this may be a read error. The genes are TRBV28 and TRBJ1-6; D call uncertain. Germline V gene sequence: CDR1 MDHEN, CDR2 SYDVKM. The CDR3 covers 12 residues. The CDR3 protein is CTSNFGDSPLHF. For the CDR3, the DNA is TGTACCAGCAATTTTGGGGATTCACCCCTCCACTTT.